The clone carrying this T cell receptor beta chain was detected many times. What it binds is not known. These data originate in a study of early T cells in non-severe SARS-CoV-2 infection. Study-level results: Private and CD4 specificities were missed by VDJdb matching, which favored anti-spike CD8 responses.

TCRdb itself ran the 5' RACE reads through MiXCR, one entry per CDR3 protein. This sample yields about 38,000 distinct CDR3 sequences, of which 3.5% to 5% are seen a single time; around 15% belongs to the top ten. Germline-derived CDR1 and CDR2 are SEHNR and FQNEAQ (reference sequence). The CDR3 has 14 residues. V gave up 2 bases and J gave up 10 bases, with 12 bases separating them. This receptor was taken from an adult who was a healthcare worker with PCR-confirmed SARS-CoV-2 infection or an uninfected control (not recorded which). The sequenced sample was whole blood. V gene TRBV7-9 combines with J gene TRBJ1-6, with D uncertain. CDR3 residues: CASSLTPAASPLHF. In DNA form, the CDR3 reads TGTGCCAGCAGCTTAACTCCGGCTGCCTCACCCCTCCACTTT.